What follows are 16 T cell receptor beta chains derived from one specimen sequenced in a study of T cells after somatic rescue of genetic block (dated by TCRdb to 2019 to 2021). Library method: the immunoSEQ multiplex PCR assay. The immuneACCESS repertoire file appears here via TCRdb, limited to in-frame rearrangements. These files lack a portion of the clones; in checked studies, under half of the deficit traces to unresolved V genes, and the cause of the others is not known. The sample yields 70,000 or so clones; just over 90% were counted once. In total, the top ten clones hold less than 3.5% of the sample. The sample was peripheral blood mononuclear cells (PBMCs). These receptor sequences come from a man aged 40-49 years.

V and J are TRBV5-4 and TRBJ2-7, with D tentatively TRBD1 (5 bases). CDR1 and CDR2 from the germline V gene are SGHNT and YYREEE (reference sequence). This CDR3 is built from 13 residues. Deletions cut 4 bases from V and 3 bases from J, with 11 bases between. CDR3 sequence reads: CASSPGHGYEQYF. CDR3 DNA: TGTGCCAGCAGCCCTGGACACGGCTACGAGCAGTACTTC.

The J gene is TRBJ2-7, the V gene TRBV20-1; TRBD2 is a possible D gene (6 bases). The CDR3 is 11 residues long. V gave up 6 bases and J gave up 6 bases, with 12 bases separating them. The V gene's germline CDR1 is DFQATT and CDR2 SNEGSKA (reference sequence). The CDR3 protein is CSAQVGGEQYF. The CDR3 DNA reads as TGCAGTGCCCAGGTGGGAGGCGAGCAGTACTTC.

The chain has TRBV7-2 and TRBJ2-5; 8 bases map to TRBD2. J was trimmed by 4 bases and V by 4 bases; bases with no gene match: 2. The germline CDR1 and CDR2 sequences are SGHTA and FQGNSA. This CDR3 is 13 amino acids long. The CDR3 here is CASSSGGRETQYF. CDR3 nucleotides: TGTGCCAGCAGCTCGGGGGGGCGAGAGACCCAGTACTTC.

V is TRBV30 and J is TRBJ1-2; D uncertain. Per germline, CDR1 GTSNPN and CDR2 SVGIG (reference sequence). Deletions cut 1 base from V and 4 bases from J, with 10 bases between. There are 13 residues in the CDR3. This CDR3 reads CAWSAGRGYGYTF. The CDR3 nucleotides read TGTGCCTGGAGTGCAGGACGCGGCTATGGCTACACCTTC.

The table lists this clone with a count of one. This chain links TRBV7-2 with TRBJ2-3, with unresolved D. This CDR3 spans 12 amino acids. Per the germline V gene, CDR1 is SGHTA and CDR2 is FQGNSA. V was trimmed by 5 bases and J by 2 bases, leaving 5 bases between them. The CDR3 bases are TGTGCCAGCAGCCTCCTCACAGATACGCAGTATTTT. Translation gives CASSLLTDTQYF.

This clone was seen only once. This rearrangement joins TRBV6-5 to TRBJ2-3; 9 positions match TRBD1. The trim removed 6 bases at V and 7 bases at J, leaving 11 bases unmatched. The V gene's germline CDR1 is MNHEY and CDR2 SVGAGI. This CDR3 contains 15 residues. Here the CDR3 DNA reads TGTGCCAGCAGCCCCTCCGACAGGGGGAGGAATACGCAGTATTTT. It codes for CASSPSDRGRNTQYF.

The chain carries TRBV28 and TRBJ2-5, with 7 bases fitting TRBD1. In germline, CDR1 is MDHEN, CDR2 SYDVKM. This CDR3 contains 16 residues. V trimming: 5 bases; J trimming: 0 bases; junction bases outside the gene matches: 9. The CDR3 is CASSPRTGVYQETQYF. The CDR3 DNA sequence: TGTGCCAGCAGTCCGCGGACAGGAGTGTACCAAGAGACCCAGTACTTC.

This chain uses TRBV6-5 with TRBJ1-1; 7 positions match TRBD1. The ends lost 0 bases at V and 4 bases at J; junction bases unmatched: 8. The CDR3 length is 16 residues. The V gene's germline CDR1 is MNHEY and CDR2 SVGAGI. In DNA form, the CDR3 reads TGTGCCAGCAGTTACTCGTCGGCGGGACAGAGCACTGAAGCTTTCTTT. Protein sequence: CASSYSSAGQSTEAFF.

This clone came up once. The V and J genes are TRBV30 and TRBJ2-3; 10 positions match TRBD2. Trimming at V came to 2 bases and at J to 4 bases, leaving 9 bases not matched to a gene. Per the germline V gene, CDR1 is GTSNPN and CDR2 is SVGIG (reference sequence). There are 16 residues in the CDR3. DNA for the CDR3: TGTGCCTGGAGTCTGACTAGCGGGTGGTTTGCAGATACGCAGTATTTT. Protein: CAWSLTSGWFADTQYF.

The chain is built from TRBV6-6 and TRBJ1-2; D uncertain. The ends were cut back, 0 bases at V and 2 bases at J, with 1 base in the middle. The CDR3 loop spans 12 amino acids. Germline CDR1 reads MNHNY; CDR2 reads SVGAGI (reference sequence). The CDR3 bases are TGTGCCAGCAGTTACTCGAACTATGGCTACACCTTC. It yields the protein CASSYSNYGYTF.

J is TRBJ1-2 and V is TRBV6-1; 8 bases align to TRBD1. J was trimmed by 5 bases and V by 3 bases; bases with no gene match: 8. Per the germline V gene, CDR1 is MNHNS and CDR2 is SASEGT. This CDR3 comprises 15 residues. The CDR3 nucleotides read TGTGCCAGCAGTGATAATAACAGGGGGTTTTATGGCTACACCTTC. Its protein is CASSDNNRGFYGYTF.

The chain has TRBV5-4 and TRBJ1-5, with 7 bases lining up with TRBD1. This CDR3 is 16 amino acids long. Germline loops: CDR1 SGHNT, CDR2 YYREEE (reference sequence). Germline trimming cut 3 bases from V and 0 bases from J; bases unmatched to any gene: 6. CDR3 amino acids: CASSWGQQYSNQPQHF. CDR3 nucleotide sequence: TGTGCCAGCAGCTGGGGACAGCAGTATAGCAATCAGCCCCAGCATTTT.

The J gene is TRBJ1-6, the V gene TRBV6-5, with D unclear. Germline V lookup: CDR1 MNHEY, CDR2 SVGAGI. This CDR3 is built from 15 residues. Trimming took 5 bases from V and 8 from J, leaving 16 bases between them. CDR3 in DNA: TGTGCCAGCAGTAACGGACGGATTTTCGATTCACCCCTCCACTTT. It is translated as CASSNGRIFDSPLHF.

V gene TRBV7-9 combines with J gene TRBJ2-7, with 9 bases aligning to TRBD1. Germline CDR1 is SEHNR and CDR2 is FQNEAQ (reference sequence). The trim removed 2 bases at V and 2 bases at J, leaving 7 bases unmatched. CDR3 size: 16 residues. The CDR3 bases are TGTGCCAGCAGCTTACGTCCTGGACAGGGGACCTACGAGCAGTACTTC. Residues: CASSLRPGQGTYEQYF.

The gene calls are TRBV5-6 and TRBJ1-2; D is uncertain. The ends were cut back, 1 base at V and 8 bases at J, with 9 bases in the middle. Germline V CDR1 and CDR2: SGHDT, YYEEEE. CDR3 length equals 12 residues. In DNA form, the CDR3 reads TGTGCCAGCAGCTTGTATGGGGAAGGCTACACCTTC. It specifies CASSLYGEGYTF.

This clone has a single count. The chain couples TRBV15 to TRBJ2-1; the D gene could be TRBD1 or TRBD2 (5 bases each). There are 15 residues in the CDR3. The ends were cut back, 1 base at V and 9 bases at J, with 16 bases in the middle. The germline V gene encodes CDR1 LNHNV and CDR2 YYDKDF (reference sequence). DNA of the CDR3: TGTGCCACCAGCAGAGCTGGGACCACAGTAGTTGAGCAGTTCTTC. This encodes CATSRAGTTVVEQFF. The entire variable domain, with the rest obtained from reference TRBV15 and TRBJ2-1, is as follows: DAMVIQNPRYQVTQFGKPVTLSCSQTLNHNVMYWYQQKSSQAPKLLFHYYDKDFNNEADTPDNFQSRRPNTSFCFLDIRSPGLGDTAMYLCATSRAGTTVVEQFFGPGTRLTVL.